This T cell receptor (beta chain) was recorded in a study of T cells in localized non-small cell lung cancer. V lost 5 bases, J lost 6 bases, and 14 bases lay in between. Per germline, CDR1 SGHAT and CDR2 FQNNGV. This CDR3 contains 13 residues. This clone was seen a single time. TCRdb's copy holds only in-frame clones and misses some; the assay was immunoSEQ multiplex PCR. The top ten clones hold 7.3% of a sample with about 40,000 clones, approximately 81% of them seen once. The chain combines TRBV11-2 with TRBJ2-7; no definite D call. The TCR comes from a male donor aged 60 or over with stage II lung adenocarcinoma. The source material was peripheral blood mononuclear cells, sampled before any cancer treatment. As DNA, the CDR3 is TGTGCCAGCAGCCCGATTATACGTACCGAGCAGTACTTC. Translated: CASSPIIRTEQYF.